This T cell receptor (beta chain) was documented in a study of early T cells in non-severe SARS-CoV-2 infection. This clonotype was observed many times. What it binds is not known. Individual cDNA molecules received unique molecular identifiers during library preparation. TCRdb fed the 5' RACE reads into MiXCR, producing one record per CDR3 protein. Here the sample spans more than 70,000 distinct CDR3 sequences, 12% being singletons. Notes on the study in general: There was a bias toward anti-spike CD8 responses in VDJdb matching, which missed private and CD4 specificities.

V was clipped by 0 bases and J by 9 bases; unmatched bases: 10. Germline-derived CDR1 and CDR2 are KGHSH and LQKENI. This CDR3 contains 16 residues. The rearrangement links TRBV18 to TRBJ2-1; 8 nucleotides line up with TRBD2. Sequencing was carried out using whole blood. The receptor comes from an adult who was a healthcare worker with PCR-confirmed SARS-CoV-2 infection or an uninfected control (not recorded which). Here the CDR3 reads CASSPPQTSGSAEQFF. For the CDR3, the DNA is TGTGCCAGCTCACCACCTCAAACTAGCGGATCGGCTGAGCAGTTCTTC.